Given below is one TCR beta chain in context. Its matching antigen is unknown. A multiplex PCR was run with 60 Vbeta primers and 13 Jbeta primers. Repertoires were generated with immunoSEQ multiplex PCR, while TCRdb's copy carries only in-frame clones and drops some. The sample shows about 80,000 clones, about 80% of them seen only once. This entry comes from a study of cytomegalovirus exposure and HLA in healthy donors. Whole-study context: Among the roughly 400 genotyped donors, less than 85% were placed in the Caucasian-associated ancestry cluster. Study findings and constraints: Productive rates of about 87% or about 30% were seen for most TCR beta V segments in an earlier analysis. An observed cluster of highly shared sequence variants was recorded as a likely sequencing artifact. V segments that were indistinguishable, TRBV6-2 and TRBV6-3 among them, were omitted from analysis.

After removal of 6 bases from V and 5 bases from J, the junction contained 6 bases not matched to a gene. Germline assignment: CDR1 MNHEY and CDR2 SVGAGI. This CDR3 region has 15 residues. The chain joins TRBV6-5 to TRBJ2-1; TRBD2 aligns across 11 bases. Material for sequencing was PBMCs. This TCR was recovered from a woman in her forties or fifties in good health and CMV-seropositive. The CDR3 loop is CASSSPGLADNEQFF. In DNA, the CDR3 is TGTGCCAGCAGCTCCCCGGGACTAGCGGACAATGAGCAGTTCTTC.